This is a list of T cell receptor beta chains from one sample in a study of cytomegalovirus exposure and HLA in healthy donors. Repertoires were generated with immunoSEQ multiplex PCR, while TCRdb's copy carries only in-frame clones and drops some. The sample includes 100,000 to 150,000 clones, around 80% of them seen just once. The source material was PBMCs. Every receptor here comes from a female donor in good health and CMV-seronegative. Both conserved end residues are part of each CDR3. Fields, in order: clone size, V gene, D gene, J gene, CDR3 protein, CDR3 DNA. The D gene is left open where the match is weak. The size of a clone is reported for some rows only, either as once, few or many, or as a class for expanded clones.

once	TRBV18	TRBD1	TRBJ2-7	CASSQTGSLEQYF	TGTGCCAGCTCACAGACAGGGTCCCTCGAGCAGTACTTC
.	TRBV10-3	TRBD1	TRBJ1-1	CAISGRGTADTEAFF	TGTGCCATCAGTGGCCGTGGGACAGCTGATACTGAAGCTTTCTTT
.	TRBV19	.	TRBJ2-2	CASSTVPTGTGELFF	TGTGCCAGTAGTACGGTACCGACAGGCACCGGGGAGCTGTTTTTT
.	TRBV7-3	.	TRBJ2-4	CASSSGGAKNIQYF	TGTGCCAGCAGCTCAGGGGGGGCCAAAAACATTCAGTACTTC
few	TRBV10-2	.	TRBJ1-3	CASTGQPGNTIYF	TGCGCCAGCACTGGACAGCCCGGAAACACCATATATTTT
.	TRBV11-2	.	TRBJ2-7	CASSLGLDREQYF	TGTGCCAGCAGCTTAGGGCTAGACCGCGAGCAGTACTTC
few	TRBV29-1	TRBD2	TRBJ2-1	CSAWTSGGMGDEQFF	TGCAGCGCCTGGACTAGCGGGGGTATGGGGGATGAGCAGTTCTTC
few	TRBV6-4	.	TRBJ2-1	CASSEQGGSYNEQFF	TGTGCCAGCAGTGAGCAGGGGGGCTCCTACAATGAGCAGTTCTTC
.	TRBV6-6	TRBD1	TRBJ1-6	CASSYGGTAGNSPLHF	TGTGCCAGCAGTTACGGGGGGACAGCAGGCAATTCACCCCTCCACTTT
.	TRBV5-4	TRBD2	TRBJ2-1	CASSQAGGRRNEQFF	TGTGCCAGCAGCCAGGCGGGGGGGCGCCGCAATGAGCAGTTCTTC
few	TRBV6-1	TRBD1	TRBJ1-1	CASSAIQGAGAFF	TGTGCCAGCAGTGCGATACAGGGGGCCGGAGCTTTCTTT
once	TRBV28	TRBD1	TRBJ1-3	CASSGPGTGEGNTIYF	TGTGCCAGCAGTGGGCCCGGGACAGGGGAGGGAAACACCATATATTTT
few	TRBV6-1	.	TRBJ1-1	CASSDRGGWVNTEAFF	TGTGCCAGCAGTGATAGGGGGGGGTGGGTGAACACTGAAGCTTTCTTT
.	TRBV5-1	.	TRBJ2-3	CASSLVGGDSSTDTQYF	TGCGCCAGCAGCTTGGTGGGCGGGGACAGCAGCACAGATACGCAGTATTTT
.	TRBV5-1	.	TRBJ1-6	CASSLSGGGYNSPLHF	TGCGCCAGCAGCTTGAGTGGGGGCGGATATAATTCACCCCTCCACTTT
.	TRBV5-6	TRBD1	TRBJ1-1	CASNPTGSREAFF	TGTGCCAGCAACCCGACAGGGTCAAGAGAAGCTTTCTTT
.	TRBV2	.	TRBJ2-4	CASRVAGPNIQYF	TGTGCCAGCCGCGTCGCGGGCCCAAACATTCAGTACTTC
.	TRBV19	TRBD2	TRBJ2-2	CASGRQGLAGFNTGELFF	TGTGCCAGTGGGAGACAGGGACTAGCGGGATTTAACACCGGGGAGCTGTTTTTT
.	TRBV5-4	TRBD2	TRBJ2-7	CASSVGLAGNEQYF	TGTGCCAGCAGCGTGGGACTAGCGGGAAACGAGCAGTACTTC
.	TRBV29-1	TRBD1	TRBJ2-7	CSVGTGSNEQYF	TGCAGCGTCGGGACAGGGTCCAACGAGCAGTACTTC
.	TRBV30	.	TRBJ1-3	CAWTGMPGNTIYF	TGTGCCTGGACAGGGATGCCTGGAAACACCATATATTTT
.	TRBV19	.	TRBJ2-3	CASRTGRRGIDTQYF	TGTGCCAGTAGAACCGGACGGAGGGGTATAGATACGCAGTATTTT
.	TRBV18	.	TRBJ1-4	CASSPMAQNEKLFF	TGTGCCAGCTCACCAATGGCCCAAAATGAAAAACTGTTTTTT
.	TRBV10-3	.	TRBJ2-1	CAISELVSGNEQFF	TGTGCCATCAGTGAGTTAGTATCGGGCAATGAGCAGTTCTTC
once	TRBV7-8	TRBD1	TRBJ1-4	CASSFKAGGRVGEKLFF	TGTGCCAGCAGCTTTAAGGCAGGGGGCAGGGTAGGGGAAAAACTGTTTTTT
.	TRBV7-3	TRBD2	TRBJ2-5	CASSQTSGGGETQYF	TGTGCCAGCAGTCAAACTAGCGGGGGTGGAGAGACCCAGTACTTC
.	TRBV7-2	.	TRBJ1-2	CASIRGGFYGYTF	TGTGCCAGCATAAGGGGGGGCTTCTATGGCTACACCTTC
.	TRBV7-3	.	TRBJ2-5	CASSKRPQETQYF	TGTGCCAGCAGTAAGCGGCCCCAAGAGACCCAGTACTTC